What follows are 30 T cell receptor beta chains derived from one specimen sequenced in a study of control samples from healthy donors and cancer patients. This table comes from immunoSEQ multiplex PCR, and its TCRdb copy is limited to in-frame clones, with some not included. The sample shows tens of thousands of clones, almost 90% of them seen only once. The sequencing input was PBMCs. The origin of the receptors is a man between 50 and 59 years old with head and neck cancer.

The chain has TRBV6-4 and TRBJ1-6; perhaps TRBD1 as D (5 bases). Germline-derived CDR1 and CDR2 are MRHNA and SNTAGT. The CDR3 is made up of 13 amino acids. V was clipped by 9 bases and J by 7 bases, with 13 bases between them. The CDR3 sequence is CASGAGPNSPLHF. Written as DNA, the CDR3 is TGTGCCAGTGGGGCCGGGCCGAATTCACCCCTCCACTTT.

This clone appeared a single time. The chain carries TRBV7-9 and TRBJ2-5, with 10 bases matching TRBD2. The CDR3 length is 16 residues. The germline V gene encodes CDR1 SEHNR and CDR2 FQNEAQ (reference sequence). V gave up 4 bases and J gave up 5 bases; unmatched junction bases: 10. CDR3 DNA: TGTGCCAGCAGCTCCCAGCGGGAGGGTTTCCGGGAGACCCAGTACTTC. Its protein is CASSSQREGFRETQYF.

The J gene is TRBJ1-2, the V gene TRBV5-8; a weak D match, TRBD1 (6 bases). The CDR3 loop spans 15 amino acids. Trimming stripped 1 base from V and 3 bases from J, with 13 bases between. Germline V gene lookup returns CDR1 SGHTS and CDR2 YDEGEE. CDR3 DNA sequence: TGTGCCAGCAGCTTGCGGTCAGGGGTGCACTATGGCTACACCTTC. It is translated as CASSLRSGVHYGYTF.

This chain uses TRBV12-3 or TRBV12-4 with TRBJ2-1; D remains unclear. This CDR3 comprises 12 residues. The V gene lost 7 bases and the J gene lost 5 bases, with 9 bases spanning the gap. This chain's CDR3 is CASTGPNNEQFF. The CDR3, as DNA: TGTGCCAGCACCGGGCCGAACAATGAGCAGTTCTTC.

The chain uses TRBV9 and TRBJ1-3, with D possibly being TRBD1 (5 bases). The CDR3 has 16 amino acids. The germline gives CDR1 SGDLS, CDR2 YYNGEE. With 2 bases removed from V and 2 bases from J, the gap between germline ends came to 14 bases. In DNA, the CDR3 is TGTGCCAGCAGCGTGGACCCGACAGATACTGGAAACACCATATATTTT. Protein: CASSVDPTDTGNTIYF.

This clone was counted a single time. The V call is TRBV2, the J call TRBJ2-5; TRBD2 might be the D (6 bases). This CDR3 contains 12 residues. Germline V gene lookup returns CDR1 SNHLY and CDR2 FYNNEI. The ends were cut back, 6 bases at V and 4 bases at J, with 9 bases in the middle. The CDR3 coding sequence is TGTGCCAGCAGACCAGCGGGAGAGACCCAGTACTTC. It specifies CASRPAGETQYF.

The chain couples TRBV28 to TRBJ2-1; 9 bases agree with TRBD2. The CDR3 has 15 residues. Germline V gives CDR1 MDHEN, CDR2 SYDVKM. The V and J ends lost 3 bases and 3 bases, in that order; junction bases with no gene match: 3. CDR3 residues: CASSLTLAGYNEQFF. Here the CDR3 DNA reads TGTGCCAGCAGTTTGACACTAGCGGGCTACAATGAGCAGTTCTTC. The full variable domain, with the rest looked up from reference TRBV28 and TRBJ2-1, is DVKVTQSSRYLVKRTGEKVFLECVQDMDHENMFWYRQDPGLGLRLIYFSYDVKMKEKGDIPEGYSVSREKKERFSLILESASTNQTSMYLCASSLTLAGYNEQFFGPGTRLTVL.

The rearrangement links TRBV4-1 to TRBJ2-1; no clear D. The ends were cut back, 8 bases at V and 4 bases at J, with 9 bases in the middle. The CDR3 is 12 residues long. Germline loops: CDR1 MGHRA, CDR2 YSYEKL. The CDR3 region has the DNA TGCGCCAGCGGCTATCTTTACAATGAGCAGTTCTTC. Protein: CASGYLYNEQFF.

V usage is TRBV5-5 and J usage is TRBJ1-1; possibly TRBD1 for D (6 bases). This CDR3 comprises 14 residues. The germline V gene encodes CDR1 SGHKS and CDR2 YYEKEE (reference sequence). Trimming left V 2 bases short and J 3 bases short, with 11 bases between. CDR3 bases: TGTGCCAGCAGCTTCGGCAGGGGAGACACTGAAGCTTTCTTT. Its translation: CASSFGRGDTEAFF. Full variable domain (missing parts from reference TRBV5-5 and TRBJ1-1): DAGVTQSPTHLIKTRGQQVTLRCSPISGHKSVSWYQQVLGQGPQFIFQYYEKEERGRGNFPDRFSARQFPNYSSELNVNALLLGDSALYLCASSFGRGDTEAFFGQGTRLTVV.

The chain joins TRBV2 to TRBJ2-7; D is unresolved. Germline lookup yields CDR1 SNHLY and CDR2 FYNNEI. Between the trimmed V and J ends, which lost 1 base and 10 bases, there was a span of 8 bases. This CDR3 contains 11 residues. This chain's CDR3 is CASSEGVLQYF. The CDR3 coding sequence is TGTGCCAGCAGTGAAGGGGTCTTACAGTACTTC.

The CDR3 spells CASSQSDARGGREQYF. DNA for the CDR3: TGCGCCAGCAGCCAATCGGACGCCCGGGGCGGGCGCGAGCAGTACTTC. The chain joins TRBV4-1 to TRBJ2-7; D might be TRBD1 or TRBD2, each matching 5 bases. CDR1 MGHRA and CDR2 YSYEKL come from the germline V gene. Trimming shortened V by 2 bases and J by 6 bases, and 20 bases separated the two germline ends. This CDR3 contains 16 residues.

This clone has more than one count but fewer than ten. This chain connects TRBV29-1 to TRBJ1-5; D remains unclear. This CDR3 is 12 amino acids long. V lost 4 bases and J lost 0, with 4 bases in between. The germline V gene has CDR1 SQVTM and CDR2 ANQGSEA. CDR3 region: CSVGSSNQPQHF. DNA of the CDR3: TGCAGCGTTGGCAGTAGCAATCAGCCCCAGCATTTT.

This chain links TRBV20-1 with TRBJ1-6; D is ambiguous. Germline values: CDR1 DFQATT, CDR2 SNEGSKA (reference sequence). V was shortened by 4 bases and J by 9 bases, with 13 bases between the two germline ends. The CDR3 sequence is 13 residues long. The CDR3, as DNA: TGCAGTGCTACTGAATCTTTGGGTTCACCCCTCCACTTT. Amino acid sequence: CSATESLGSPLHF.

This clone showed up just once. The rearrangement uses TRBV19 and TRBJ1-2; perhaps TRBD1 as D (6 bases). From germline, CDR1 is LNHDA and CDR2 SQIVND (reference sequence). V was clipped by 8 bases and J by 5 bases, with 15 bases between them. The CDR3 runs to 13 residues. CDR3 loop: CASGGDKGYGYTF. Here the CDR3 DNA reads TGTGCCAGTGGGGGGGACAAGGGTTATGGCTACACCTTC.

CDR3 protein: CASSPESGRSSEQFF. CDR3 in DNA: TGTGCCAGCAGCCCCGAGAGCGGGAGATCAAGTGAGCAGTTCTTC. The V and J genes are TRBV11-3 and TRBJ2-1, with 8 positions matching TRBD2. The CDR3 runs 15 residues. Germline trimming cut 5 bases from V and 9 bases from J; bases unmatched to any gene: 12. Germline V gives CDR1 SGHNT, CDR2 YENEEA.

The chain uses TRBV5-1 and TRBJ1-1; a possible D gene is TRBD1 (6 bases). This CDR3 is 14 amino acids long. V lost 4 bases, J lost 0 bases, and 10 bases lay in between. Germline V gene data show CDR1 as SGHRS and CDR2 as YFSETQ. The CDR3 DNA reads as TGCGCCAGCAGCCAACAGGGTATGAACACTGAAGCTTTCTTT. This gives the protein CASSQQGMNTEAFF.

V gene TRBV10-3 combines with J gene TRBJ2-2; 10 bases are shared with TRBD2. V gave up 5 bases and J gave up 8 bases; unmatched junction bases: 5. The CDR3 spans 14 residues. Germline V gene sequence: CDR1 ENHRY, CDR2 SYGVKD. CDR3 amino acids: CAISQISGRGELFF. DNA for the CDR3: TGTGCCATCAGTCAAATTAGCGGGAGGGGGGAGCTGTTTTTT.

V is TRBV3-1 (or the pseudogene TRBV3-2) and J is TRBJ2-1, with 7 nucleotides matching TRBD2. The CDR3 is 15 residues long. V dropped 4 bases and J dropped 7; count of bases not matched to a gene: 10. Germline assignment: CDR1 LGHDT and CDR2 YNNKEL (reference sequence). CDR3 DNA: TGTGCCAGCAGCCCATCTAGCGGCCCAGGGAATGAGCAGTTCTTC. Encoded protein: CASSPSSGPGNEQFF.

This sequence joins TRBV6-5 and TRBJ1-2; 7 bases fit TRBD1. Germline CDR1 and CDR2: MNHEY and SVGAGI. CDR3 length equals 12 residues. J lost 4 bases, V lost 8 bases, and 4 bases had no gene match. The CDR3 loop is CASRGDSYGYTF. The CDR3 DNA reads TGTGCCAGCCGCGGGGACAGCTATGGCTACACCTTC.

This clone was counted only a few times. The genes are TRBV2 and TRBJ2-2; D unclear. The V and J ends lost 5 bases and 5 bases respectively, with 12 bases between them. The CDR3 is 14 residues long. Germline values: CDR1 SNHLY, CDR2 FYNNEI. As DNA, the CDR3 is TGTGCCAGCAGTAAGGAGCGTGGGACCGGGGAGCTGTTTTTT. It specifies CASSKERGTGELFF.

About this clone: The junction departs from germline at one end; a sequencing error may be responsible. The rearrangement uses TRBV5-5 and TRBJ1-4, with D tentatively TRBD1 (6 bases). CDR1 is SGHKS and CDR2 is YYEKEE in the germline V gene (reference sequence). The CDR3 is 18 amino acids. This chain's CDR3 is CARSLAGGGAATNEKLFF. DNA of the CDR3: TGTGCCCGCAGCTTGGCCGGAGGGGGGGCGGCTACTAATGAAAAACTGTTTTTT. Using reference TRBV5-5 and TRBJ1-4 for the parts outside the CDR3, the full variable domain is DAGVTQSPTHLIKTRGQQVTLRCSPISGHKSVSWYQQVLGQGPQFIFQYYEKEERGRGNFPDRFSARQFPNYSSELNVNALLLGDSALYLCARSLAGGGAATNEKLFFGSGTQLSVL.

V usage is TRBV6-6 and J usage is TRBJ1-1, with D possibly TRBD1 on 5 matching bases. This CDR3 spans 16 amino acids. Germline V gene sequence: CDR1 MNHNY, CDR2 SVGAGI (reference sequence). V was trimmed by 8 bases and J by 3 bases, leaving 22 bases between them. For the CDR3, the DNA is TGTGCCAGCCCCCCGCAGGGTGAGTCCTCGGACACTGAAGCTTTCTTT. Translation: CASPPQGESSDTEAFF.

The V gene is TRBV5-4, the J gene TRBJ2-7; 10 bases map to TRBD1. J gave up 5 bases and V 4 bases, and 3 bases lay outside the gene matches. The CDR3 length is 13 residues. The germline CDR1 and CDR2 sequences are SGHNT and YYREEE (reference sequence). The CDR3 here is CASSLDRGDEQYF. CDR3 nucleotide sequence: TGTGCCAGCAGCCTGGACAGGGGGGACGAGCAGTACTTC.

The chain combines TRBV6-2 or TRBV6-3 with TRBJ2-1, with TRBD2 matching over 10 bases. Germline V CDR1 and CDR2: MNHEY, SVGEGT. After removal of 4 bases from V and 2 bases from J, the junction contained 2 bases not matched to a gene. CDR3 length: 15 residues. The CDR3 reads CASSFLAGAYNEQFF. The CDR3, as DNA: TGTGCCAGCAGTTTTCTAGCGGGGGCCTACAATGAGCAGTTCTTC.

J is TRBJ2-3 and V is TRBV7-3; 9 bases are shared with TRBD2. The CDR3 is 17 amino acids. The germline V gene encodes CDR1 SGHTA and CDR2 FQGTGA. The trim removed 4 bases at V and 6 bases at J, leaving 14 bases unmatched. The CDR3 region is CASSSGERTSVWDTQYF. DNA for the CDR3: TGTGCCAGCAGCTCAGGGGAGCGGACTAGCGTTTGGGATACGCAGTATTTT.

The J gene is TRBJ2-1, the V gene TRBV6-6; D unresolved. The CDR3 is 13 amino acids. Trimming left V 0 bases short and J 6 bases short, with 6 bases between. From germline, CDR1 is MNHNY and CDR2 SVGAGI (reference sequence). The CDR3 here is CASSYSTINEQFF. The CDR3 DNA reads as TGTGCCAGCAGTTACTCGACGATCAATGAGCAGTTCTTC.

This clone was seen a handful of times. This chain connects TRBV19 to TRBJ1-6, with a possible D match to TRBD1 (6 bases). The germline V gene has CDR1 LNHDA and CDR2 SQIVND (reference sequence). The CDR3 contains 16 residues. V was shortened by 7 bases and J by 4 bases, with 17 bases between the two germline ends. The CDR3: CASTAVGGLYNSPLHF. Here the CDR3 DNA reads TGTGCCAGTACCGCGGTGGGGGGCTTGTATAATTCACCCCTCCACTTT.

This clone was seen a few times. The gene calls are TRBV2 and TRBJ2-1; 14 positions match TRBD2. The V gene's germline CDR1 is SNHLY and CDR2 FYNNEI. The trim removed 4 bases at V and 0 bases at J, leaving 5 bases unmatched. The CDR3 runs to 18 residues. CDR3 protein: CASSGTSGRFSSYNEQFF. CDR3 in DNA: TGTGCCAGCAGTGGGACTAGCGGGAGGTTTAGCTCCTACAATGAGCAGTTCTTC.

V gene TRBV27 combines with J gene TRBJ2-3, with 9 positions matching TRBD2. Per the germline V gene, CDR1 is MNHEY and CDR2 is SMNVEV (reference sequence). J lost 8 bases, V lost 4 bases, and 10 bases had no gene match. The CDR3 spans 15 residues. The CDR3 loop is CASSSIAGVKLTQYF. DNA for the CDR3: TGTGCCAGCAGTTCCATAGCGGGAGTTAAACTTACGCAGTATTTT.

The chain employs TRBV4-2 and TRBJ1-2, with D perhaps TRBD1 (6 bases). Germline CDR1 reads LGHNA; CDR2 reads YNFKEQ. The V gene lost 2 bases and the J gene lost 7 bases, with 8 bases spanning the gap. This CDR3 has 12 amino acids. This CDR3 reads CASSQHRVGYTF. CDR3 sequence (DNA): TGTGCCAGCAGCCAACACAGGGTTGGCTACACCTTC.